The clone carrying this T cell receptor beta chain was observed a few times. The data belong to a study of beta chain features in type 1 diabetes. Expressed TCRB transcripts were sequenced, since all the RNA that had been isolated was reverse transcribed. The assay was immunoSEQ multiplex PCR, and TCRdb's table has in-frame clones only and misses some. The sample yields about 930,000 clones, roughly a sixth seen once. The CDR3 is 15 amino acids. The germline V gene has CDR1 SGHRS and CDR2 YFSETQ. Deletions cut 0 bases from V and 3 bases from J, with 13 bases between. This sequence originates from a woman between 18 and 29 years old in good health. The chain is built from TRBV5-1 and TRBJ2-7; TRBD2 might be the D (6 bases). The sequenced material came from naive CD4+ T cells from blood. CDR3 region: CASSLGQEGYYEQYF. The DNA for the CDR3 is TGCGCCAGCAGCTTGGGGCAGGAGGGGTACTACGAGCAGTACTTC.